This T cell receptor beta chain was captured in a study of cytotoxic CD8 clonotypes in ibrutinib-treated CLL. Study-level background: Specimens for response were gathered following a median approximately 11 months of therapy, spanning 6 to 36. Samples yielded averages of some 250,000 productive templates and tens of thousands of productive rearrangements.

This clone showed up just a few times. Its antigen is still unknown. At one end the junction does not follow the germline gene, possibly because of a read error. Findings and caveats of the study: Researchers report that baseline clonality outpaced age-matched healthy donors and tracked circulating CD8+ T-cell counts.

Genomic DNA for TCR beta libraries, around 2 micrograms, came from cryopreserved PBMCs. Assay used: immunoSEQ multiplex PCR; TCRdb lists only in-frame clones, some missing. The sample shows 200,000 to 250,000 clones, roughly 77% of them seen only once. This TCR derives from a human donor with chronic lymphocytic leukemia. This specimen was PBMCs, taken after 12 months of ibrutinib treatment.

CDR3 protein: CASSLAGGLLVF. The CDR3 DNA sequence: TGTGCCAGCAGCTTAGCCGGGGGTCTCTTGGTCTTC. This chain connects TRBV7-8 to TRBJ2-1, with D tentatively TRBD2 (6 bases). Per the germline V gene, CDR1 is SGHVS and CDR2 is FQNEAQ. This CDR3 contains 12 residues.